This TCR beta chain was documented in a study of T cell responses to AZD1222 COVID-19 vaccine (dated by TCRdb to 2020 to 2022). General notes on the study: AZD1222 recipients with second doses at about 4 weeks or about 12 weeks were pooled, because spike-specific TCR depth and breadth did not differ between schedules. TCR sequencing covered over 230 trial participants: roughly 200 given two doses of AZD1222 and some 25 given two doses of MenACWY control vaccine. Trial participants were enrolled by age into 18-55, 56-69 and 70-plus year subgroups, with around 140, 26 and 57 TCR-sequenced participants respectively.

The CDR3 regions of human TCRbeta chains were analyzed by immunosequencing. In the original analysis: Repertoire TCRs were matched against a reference library of SARS-CoV-2-specific TCRs generated with the MIRA antigen-specificity platform. Breadth meant the fraction of unique TCRs that were SARS-CoV-2-associated, whereas depth meant the fraction of total T cells that were SARS-CoV-2-associated. Using the MIRA data, each spike-specific TCR was mapped to the spike region that the TCR reacts to and placed in a CD4 or CD8 class. Log10-transformed breadth and depth values were compared by one-way ANOVA with Sidak's multiple comparisons tests. TCRdb provides this immuneACCESS table in a form limited to in-frame rearrangements. Some clones are lacking; in checked studies, under half of them reflect an unresolved V gene, and why the rest are absent is not known. That table supplies the V and J calls and clone size; D and trimming were determined from the DNA. This sample has 130,000 or so clones in its table, and about 94% of those were observed once. 5% to 7% of the sample belongs to the ten largest clones.

According to the germline V gene, CDR1 reads SGHRS and CDR2 reads YFSETQ. Relative to germline, V is missing 6 bases and J is missing 5 bases, with 19 bases of the junction outside any gene match. From the cysteine through the phenylalanine, the CDR3 covers 19 amino acids. Solely the CDR3 DNA is kept, with 57 bases framed from the first base. What the work shows at the level of the full study, not this receptor alone: The 56-69-year group was small, and its depth increase did not reach significance, likely because of low power. Epitopes outside the regions mutated in the B.1.351 and B.1.1.7 variants were reportedly recognized by nearly half of the unique spike-specific TCRs. Vaccine-associated CD4 TCRs spanned the whole spike protein, with dominant responses in regions 160-218 and 743-854. Because no samples from the day 14 peak response were available, repertoires could be characterized only after the peak T cell response. Most participants were white British and females outnumbered males, and the authors suggested that clonal diversity may have been underestimated. After two AZD1222 doses, both the breadth and the depth of spike-specific TCRs were significantly higher than at day 0 and than in MenACWY recipients. Conclusions about previously exposed vaccinees were limited because only 6 or 7 AZD1222 recipients were SARS-CoV-2 seropositive at baseline.

According to the study, the label for this sample's time point signals: baseline before first vaccination. The vaccinee samples were drawn from two UK trials, COV001 and COV002, one of which was a single-blind randomized controlled phase 2/3 trial testing AZD1222 (ChAdOx1 nCoV-19) in healthy adults. Trial participant PBMC samples were collected at day 0 and day 28 after the second dose for TCRbeta chain sequencing. As for this clone: Its antigen specificity is not known. The sample holds no much larger clone one base away, and base qualities are not on file.

Here the sequenced sample was peripheral blood, taken on day 0 of AZD1222 vaccination. The source is an adult in good health. Here the chain combines TRBV5-1 and TRBJ2-2; TRBD1 lines up with 10 middle nucleotides. The nucleotide sequence is given as TGCGCCAGCACTCGTGGTGGCCTCTCCGACAGGGGGCAGACCGGGGAGCTGTTTTTT. Its translation is CASTRGGLSDRGQTGELFF.